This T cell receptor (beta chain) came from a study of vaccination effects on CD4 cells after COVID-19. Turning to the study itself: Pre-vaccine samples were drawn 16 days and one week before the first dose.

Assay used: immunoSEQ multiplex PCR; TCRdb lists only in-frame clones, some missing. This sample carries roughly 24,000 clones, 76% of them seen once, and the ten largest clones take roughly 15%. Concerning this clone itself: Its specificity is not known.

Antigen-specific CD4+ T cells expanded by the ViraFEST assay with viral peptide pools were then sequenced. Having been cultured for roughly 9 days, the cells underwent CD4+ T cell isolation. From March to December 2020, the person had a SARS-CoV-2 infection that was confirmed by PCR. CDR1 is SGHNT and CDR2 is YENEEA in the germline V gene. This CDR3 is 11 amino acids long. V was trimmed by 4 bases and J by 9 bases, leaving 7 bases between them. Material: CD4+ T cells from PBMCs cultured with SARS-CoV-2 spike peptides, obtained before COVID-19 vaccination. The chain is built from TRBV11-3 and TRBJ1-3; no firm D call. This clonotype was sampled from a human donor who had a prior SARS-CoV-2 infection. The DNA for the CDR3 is TGTGCCAGCAGCTCCTCGAGCACCATATATTTT. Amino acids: CASSSSSTIYF.